Listed below are T cell receptor beta chains from one sample, sequenced in a study of T cell therapy after organ transplantation. TCRdb keeps only in-frame clones here, not all; method: immunoSEQ multiplex PCR. The table records 45,000 to 60,000 clones, 94% of them present only once. Antigens of these TCRs are unknown. This specimen consisted of CD8+ T cells from blood, obtained before autologous CMV-specific T cell therapy. Source of these receptors: a human patient who had received a solid organ transplant and had CMV disease. The CDR3 runs from the conserved cysteine through the conserved F or W. D genes are given only for firm matches.

.	TRBJ1-2	TRBV2	CASSEAPGYVFYGYTF	TGTGCCAGCAGTGAAGCGCCAGGGTACGTTTTCTATGGCTACACCTTC
.	TRBJ1-2	TRBV25-1	CASSELTGYGYTF	TGTGCCAGCAGTGAATTAACAGGGTATGGCTACACCTTC
.	TRBJ2-7	TRBV13	CASSLGGGLTIYEQYF	TGTGCCAGCAGCTTAGGCGGCGGGTTAACTATCTACGAGCAGTACTTC
TRBD2	TRBJ2-7	TRBV4-1	CASSQDTGGGEQYF	TGCGCCAGCAGCCAAGACACGGGAGGAGGTGAGCAGTACTTC
TRBD2	TRBJ2-1	TRBV2	CASTSGPSYNEQFF	TGTGCCAGCACTAGCGGGCCTTCCTACAATGAGCAGTTCTTC
.	TRBJ2-7	TRBV5-4	CASSPGRGSYEQYF	TGTGCCAGCAGCCCTGGACGTGGCTCCTACGAGCAGTACTTC
TRBD1	TRBJ1-2	TRBV18	CASSSSGAGGYGYTF	TGTGCCAGCTCATCATCGGGGGCAGGGGGCTACGGCTACACCTTC
.	TRBJ1-2	TRBV6-1	CASSDPYYYTF	TGTGCCAGCAGTGACCCCTACTACTACACCTTC
TRBD1	TRBJ2-1	TRBV30	CAWSTGGRNEQFF	TGTGCCTGGAGTACAGGGGGCAGGAATGAGCAGTTCTTC
.	TRBJ1-2	TRBV4-3	CASSPDAGVYYGYTF	TGCGCCAGCAGCCCGGATGCAGGGGTTTACTATGGCTACACCTTC
.	TRBJ2-3	TRBV11-3	CASSRGTHTDTQYF	TGTGCCAGCAGCCGTGGGACACACACAGATACGCAGTATTTT
TRBD1	TRBJ1-5	TRBV7-8	CASSLRQGFENQPQHF	TGTGCCAGCAGCCTGCGACAGGGATTTGAGAATCAGCCCCAGCATTTT
.	TRBJ2-1	TRBV5-6	CASSLESSYNEQFF	TGTGCCAGCAGCTTGGAAAGCTCCTACAATGAGCAGTTCTTC
.	TRBJ1-4	TRBV5-6	CASSPGPSSVKLFF	TGTGCCAGCAGCCCCGGGCCAAGTAGTGTAAAACTGTTTTTT
TRBD1	TRBJ1-2	TRBV30	CAWLSLKGQGQSGYTF	TGTGCCTGGTTGAGCTTGAAAGGACAGGGCCAATCTGGCTACACCTTC
.	TRBJ2-7	TRBV19	CASSIAETGSYEQYF	TGTGCCAGTAGTATAGCGGAAACAGGGTCCTACGAGCAGTACTTC
.	TRBJ1-5	TRBV19	CASIGTDNQPQHF	TGTGCCAGTATCGGGACGGATAATCAGCCCCAGCATTTT
TRBD1	TRBJ1-5	TRBV27	CASSFTGGGQPQHF	TGTGCCAGCAGTTTCACAGGGGGCGGTCAGCCCCAGCATTTT
TRBD2	TRBJ2-1	TRBV6-4	CASSDSASGGWNEQFF	TGTGCCAGCAGTGACTCGGCTAGCGGGGGATGGAATGAGCAGTTCTTC
TRBD2	TRBJ2-6	TRBV10-3	CAISGSPGGGLPGANVLTF	TGTGCCATCAGTGGTTCCCCGGGGGGAGGCCTCCCTGGGGCCAACGTCCTGACTTTC
.	TRBJ1-2	TRBV2	CASSEVGLLYGYTF	TGTGCCAGCAGTGAAGTCGGACTTCTCTATGGCTACACCTTC
.	TRBJ2-1	TRBV10-2	CASGSLPPVGADEQFF	TGCGCCAGCGGTTCCCTCCCCCCCGTCGGAGCGGATGAGCAGTTCTTC
.	TRBJ1-1	TRBV5-4	CASSWGKGTEAFF	TGTGCCAGCAGCTGGGGGAAGGGCACTGAAGCTTTCTTT
.	TRBJ2-7	TRBV7-6	CASSTAGPGSYEQYF	TGTGCCAGCAGCACCGCCGGACCTGGTTCGTACGAGCAGTACTTC
.	TRBJ2-1	TRBV29-1	CSVEGGEQFF	TGCAGCGTTGAAGGGGGTGAGCAGTTCTTC
TRBD2	TRBJ2-2	TRBV4-1	CASSQTSGRGELFF	TGCGCCAGCAGCCAGACTAGCGGGAGGGGGGAGCTGTTTTTT
TRBD1	TRBJ2-5	TRBV5-1	CASSPRGTGGVTQYF	TGCGCCAGCAGCCCGAGGGGGACAGGGGGCGTGACCCAGTACTTC
TRBD1	TRBJ1-1	TRBV6-1	CASSAQGENTEAFF	TGTGCCAGCAGTGCCCAGGGGGAGAACACTGAAGCTTTCTTT
.	TRBJ2-6	TRBV5-1	CASSFKDSGANVLTF	TGCGCCAGCAGCTTTAAGGACTCTGGGGCCAACGTCCTGACTTTC
TRBD2	TRBJ2-2	TRBV4-1	CASSHPGTSNTGELFF	TGCGCCAGCAGCCATCCCGGGACTAGCAACACCGGGGAGCTGTTTTTT
TRBD1	TRBJ1-1	TRBV7-9	CASSPKTGANTEAFF	TGTGCCAGCAGCCCGAAGACAGGGGCGAACACTGAAGCTTTCTTT
.	TRBJ2-7	TRBV5-6	CASSFQESYEQYF	TGTGCCAGCAGCTTTCAGGAGAGCTACGAGCAGTACTTC